This TCR beta chain was sequenced for a study of T cells in Graves' hyperthyroidism and ophthalmopathy. Regarding the study as a whole: The majority of expanded thyroid clonotypes above 0.001 also appeared in blood.

V lost 7 bases, J lost 2 bases, and 10 bases stayed unmatched. The CDR3 runs 15 residues. Germline CDR1 is SGHVS and CDR2 is FQNEAQ. A Clinical Activity Score of at least 3, a NOSPECS grade of at least 4 and a duration under 3 months were recorded in the ophthalmopathy patients. In making diagnoses, clinical symptoms, serum thyroxine and TRAb, thyroid ultrasound and orbital computed tomography were all used. The table lists this clonotype with a few counts. As yet, its antigen is unknown. Amplification of TCR beta CDR3 regions used RNA as the template. An initial round of RT-PCR targeting the TCR CDR3 relied on the HTBI primer set. One entry per CDR3 protein results from TCRdb running MiXCR on the multiplex PCR reads. The sample records about 400,000 distinct CDR3 sequences, over 12% being singletons.

This rearrangement joins TRBV7-8 to TRBJ1-1; TRBD1 agrees at 7 bases. The origin of this receptor is a man between 50 and 59 years old with Graves' ophthalmopathy. The sequenced sample consisted of blood. The CDR3 loop is CASNPLDRRNTEAFF. The CDR3 region has the DNA TGTGCCAGCAACCCCTTGGACAGGAGAAACACTGAAGCTTTCTTT.